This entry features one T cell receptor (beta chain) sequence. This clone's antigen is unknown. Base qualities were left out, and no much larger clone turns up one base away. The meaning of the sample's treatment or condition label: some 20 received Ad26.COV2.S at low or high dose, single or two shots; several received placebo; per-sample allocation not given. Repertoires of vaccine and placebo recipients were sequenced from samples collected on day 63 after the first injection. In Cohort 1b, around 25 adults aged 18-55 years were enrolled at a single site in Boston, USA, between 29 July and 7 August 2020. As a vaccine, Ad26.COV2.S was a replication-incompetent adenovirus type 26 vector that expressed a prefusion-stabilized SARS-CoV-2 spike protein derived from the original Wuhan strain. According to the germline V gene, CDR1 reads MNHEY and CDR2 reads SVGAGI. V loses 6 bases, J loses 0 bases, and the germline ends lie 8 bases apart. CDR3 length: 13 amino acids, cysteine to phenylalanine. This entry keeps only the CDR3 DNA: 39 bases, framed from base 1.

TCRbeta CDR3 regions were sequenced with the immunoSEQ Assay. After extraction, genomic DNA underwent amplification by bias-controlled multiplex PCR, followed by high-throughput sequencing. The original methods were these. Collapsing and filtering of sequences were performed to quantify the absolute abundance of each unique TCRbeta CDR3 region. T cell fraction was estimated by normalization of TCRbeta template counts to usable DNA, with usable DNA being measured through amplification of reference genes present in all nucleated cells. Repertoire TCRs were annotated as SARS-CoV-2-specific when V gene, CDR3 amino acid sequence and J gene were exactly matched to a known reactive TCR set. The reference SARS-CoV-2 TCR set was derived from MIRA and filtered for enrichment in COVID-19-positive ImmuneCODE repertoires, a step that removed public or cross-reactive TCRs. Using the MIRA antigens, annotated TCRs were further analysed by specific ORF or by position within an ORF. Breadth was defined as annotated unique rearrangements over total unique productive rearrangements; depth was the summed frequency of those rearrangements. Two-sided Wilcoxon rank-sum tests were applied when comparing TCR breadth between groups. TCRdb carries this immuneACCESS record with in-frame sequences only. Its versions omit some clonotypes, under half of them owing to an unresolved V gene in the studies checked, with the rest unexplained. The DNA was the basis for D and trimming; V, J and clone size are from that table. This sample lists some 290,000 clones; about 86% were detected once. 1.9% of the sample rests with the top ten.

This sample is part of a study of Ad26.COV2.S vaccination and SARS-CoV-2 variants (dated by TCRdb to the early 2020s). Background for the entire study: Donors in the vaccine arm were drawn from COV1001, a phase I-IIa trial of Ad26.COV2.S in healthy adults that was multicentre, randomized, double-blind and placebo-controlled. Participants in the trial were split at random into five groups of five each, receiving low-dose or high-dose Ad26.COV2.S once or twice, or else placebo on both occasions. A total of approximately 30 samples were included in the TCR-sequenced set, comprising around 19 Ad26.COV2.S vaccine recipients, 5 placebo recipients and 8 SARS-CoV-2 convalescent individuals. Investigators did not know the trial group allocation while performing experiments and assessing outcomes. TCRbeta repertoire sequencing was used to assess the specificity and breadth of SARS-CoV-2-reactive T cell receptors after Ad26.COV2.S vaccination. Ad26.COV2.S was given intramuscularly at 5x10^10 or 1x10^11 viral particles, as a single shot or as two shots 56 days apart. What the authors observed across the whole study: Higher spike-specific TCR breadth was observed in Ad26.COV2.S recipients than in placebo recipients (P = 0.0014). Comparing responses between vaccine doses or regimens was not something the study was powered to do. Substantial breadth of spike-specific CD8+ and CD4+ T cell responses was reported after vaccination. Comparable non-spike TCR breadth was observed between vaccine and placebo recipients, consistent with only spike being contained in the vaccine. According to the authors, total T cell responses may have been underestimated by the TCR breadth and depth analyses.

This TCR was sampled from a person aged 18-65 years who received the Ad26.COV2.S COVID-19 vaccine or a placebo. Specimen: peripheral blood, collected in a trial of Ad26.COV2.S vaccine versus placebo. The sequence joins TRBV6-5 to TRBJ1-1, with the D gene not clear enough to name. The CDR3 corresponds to CASSRFMNTEAFF. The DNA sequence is TGTGCCAGCAGCCGATTTATGAACACTGAAGCTTTCTTT.